Following are 7 T cell receptor beta chains from one sample sequenced in a study of OX40 agonist ivuxolimab in advanced cancers. Libraries were made using the immunoSEQ multiplex PCR assay. The clones in this table, taken by TCRdb from immuneACCESS, are in-frame only. Not every clone is retained; where verified, under half of the shortfall comes from an unresolved V gene, and the cause of the rest is unknown. Counted in this sample were 25,000 to 35,000 clones; more than 75% of them appeared once. The ten largest clones add up to about 16% of the sample. The sample consisted of CD4+ or CD8+ T cells sorted from blood, taken in a trial of the OX40 agonist ivuxolimab. The receptors derive from an adult with an advanced solid tumor such as melanoma, head and neck, liver or kidney cancer.

The V and J genes are TRBV19 and TRBJ2-1; D may be TRBD1 or TRBD2 (5 bases each). This CDR3 is built from 15 residues. V was pared by 8 bases and J by 0 bases, with 14 bases between. In germline, CDR1 is LNHDA, CDR2 SQIVND (reference sequence). The CDR3 reads CASFGLGTSYNEQFF. DNA for the CDR3: TGTGCCAGTTTTGGCCTAGGGACCTCCTACAATGAGCAGTTCTTC.

The chain carries TRBV28 and TRBJ1-4; the D is unclear. The V end lost 1 base, the J end lost 0 bases, and 3 bases lay between the germline ends. CDR1 is MDHEN, CDR2 SYDVKM, per germline. The CDR3 is 14 residues long. The CDR3 reads CASSLSPTNEKLFF. The CDR3 region has the DNA TGTGCCAGCAGTTTATCCCCAACTAATGAAAAACTGTTTTTT.

The chain is built from TRBV4-1 and TRBJ2-7, with a tentative D call TRBD2 (5 bases). V was trimmed by 4 bases and J by 0 bases, leaving 13 bases between them. CDR3 length: 15 amino acids. The germline V gene has CDR1 MGHRA and CDR2 YSYEKL. Here the CDR3 DNA reads TGCGCCAGCAGCCCTCAGGAGGTTACCTCCTACGAGCAGTACTTC. Translation gives CASSPQEVTSYEQYF.

CDR3 nucleotides: TGCGCCAGCAGCCAAGATAGCGGGAGCACAGATACGCAGTATTTT. Translation: CASSQDSGSTDTQYF. The rearrangement links TRBV4-3 to TRBJ2-3; 7 bases match TRBD2. This CDR3 region has 15 residues. J was trimmed by 0 bases and V by 0 bases; bases with no gene match: 0. Germline CDR1 is LGHNA and CDR2 is YSLEER.

This clone came up once. The rearrangement links TRBV6-5 to TRBJ2-7; TRBD1 or TRBD2 may be the D gene (5 bases each). CDR1 is MNHEY, CDR2 SVGAGI, per germline. Trimming pared 0 bases from V and 4 bases from J, leaving 10 bases between. CDR3 size: 14 residues. The CDR3 sequence: CASSYSMGVYEQYF. In DNA form, the CDR3 reads TGTGCCAGCAGTTACTCCATGGGGGTATACGAGCAGTACTTC.

The chain is built from TRBV7-9 and TRBJ2-1, with D possibly being TRBD2 (5 bases). CDR1 is SEHNR and CDR2 is FQNEAQ in the germline V gene (reference sequence). Trimming took off 6 bases at V and 5 bases at J, with 17 bases between the two ends. The CDR3 is 15 amino acids. This CDR3 reads CASRPGMSPNNEQFF. The CDR3 DNA sequence: TGTGCCAGCAGGCCCGGGATGTCACCTAACAATGAGCAGTTCTTC.

The J gene is TRBJ2-2, the V gene TRBV7-6; a possible D gene is TRBD2 (5 bases). Germline V gene lookup returns CDR1 SGHVS and CDR2 FNYEAQ. V lost 3 bases and J lost 5, with 7 bases in between. The CDR3 length is 13 residues. DNA for the CDR3: TGTGCCAGCAGCTTCTTAGCGACCGGGGAGCTGTTTTTT. It encodes CASSFLATGELFF.